This passage covers 28 T cell receptor beta chains from one sample sequenced in a study of immune evolution from preneoplasia to lung adenocarcinoma (dated by TCRdb to the early 2020s). Libraries were prepared through the immunoSEQ multiplex PCR assay. The source is immuneACCESS, and TCRdb retained only in-frame sequences with V and J called. Part of the clones is not carried over; for the studies checked, unresolved V genes explain less than half of this, and the remainder is unexplained. Present in this sample are about 6,300 clones, more than 70% of which were seen just once. The ten largest make up over 9.5% of the sample. The sequencing input was FFPE minimally invasive lung adenocarcinoma tissue. The sample's cell subset or site, from its label and the paper: micro-invasive lung adenocarcinoma (MIA). These receptors were taken from a person aged 65 to 85 with lung adenocarcinoma.

The rearrangement links TRBV19 to TRBJ2-4; D assignment may be TRBD1 or TRBD2 (5 bases each). V lost 5 bases, J lost 1 base, and 9 bases lay in between. The CDR3 is 14 amino acids. The germline V gene has CDR1 LNHDA and CDR2 SQIVND (reference sequence). DNA for the CDR3: TGTGCCAGTAGTGCCGGGGCCGCCAAAAACATTCAGTACTTC. Its protein product is CASSAGAAKNIQYF.

The rearrangement joins TRBV28 to TRBJ2-1, with 8 bases matching TRBD2. The CDR3 spans 14 residues. V shed 7 bases and J 6 bases; nucleotides not matched to a gene: 8. Germline V gives CDR1 MDHEN, CDR2 SYDVKM. The CDR3 here is CASIGRAWGNEQFF. As DNA, the CDR3 is TGTGCCAGCATCGGGAGGGCCTGGGGCAATGAGCAGTTCTTC.

In its sample, this clone was seen once. The V gene is TRBV27, the J gene TRBJ1-3; tentative D call: TRBD1 (6 bases). This CDR3 spans 17 amino acids. V gave up 6 bases and J gave up 1 base, with 19 bases separating them. Germline-derived CDR1 and CDR2 are MNHEY and SMNVEV (reference sequence). The DNA of the CDR3 is TGTGCCAGCAGGAGGACAGCGACGGAAACATCTGGAAACACCATATATTTT. Encoded protein: CASRRTATETSGNTIYF.

The CDR3 DNA sequence: TGTGCCATCACTCGGCCGACCGGGGAGCTGTTTTTT. Translated: CAITRPTGELFF. The rearrangement links TRBV10-3 to TRBJ2-2; no reliable D call. Trimming cost V 7 bases and J 5 bases, with 8 bases left between them. Looked up from germline, CDR1 is ENHRY and CDR2 is SYGVKD. This CDR3 comprises 12 residues.

V gene TRBV18 combines with J gene TRBJ1-5; possibly TRBD1 for D (5 bases). This CDR3 is 15 amino acids long. V was trimmed by 3 bases and J by 5 bases, leaving 14 bases between them. Per the germline V gene, CDR1 is KGHSH and CDR2 is LQKENI. CDR3 sequence: CASSPQDSTHQPQHF. In nucleotides, the CDR3 is TGTGCCAGCTCACCGCAAGACAGTACGCATCAGCCCCAGCATTTT.

The V call is TRBV5-1, the J call TRBJ2-5; 8 nucleotides line up with TRBD1. The CDR3 has 17 residues. Trimming at V came to 3 bases and at J to 6 bases, leaving 16 bases not matched to a gene. Germline V CDR1 and CDR2: SGHRS, YFSETQ. As DNA, the CDR3 is TGCGCCAGCAGCTACCCGGTGTCCCAGGGGGCGCAAAAGACCCAGTACTTC. Amino acid sequence: CASSYPVSQGAQKTQYF. The full variable domain, its missing parts supplied by reference TRBV5-1 and TRBJ2-5, is KAGVTQTPRYLIKTRGQQVTLSCSPISGHRSVSWYQQTPGQGLQFLFEYFSETQRNKGNFPGRFSGRQFSNSRSEMNVSTLELGDSALYLCASSYPVSQGAQKTQYFGPGTRLLVL.

The chain has TRBV6-5 and TRBJ1-3; D is uncertain. V was trimmed by 0 bases and J by 4 bases, leaving 4 bases between them. CDR1 and CDR2 (germline): MNHEY, SVGAGI. This CDR3 spans 13 amino acids. As DNA, the CDR3 is TGTGCCAGCAGTTACTCAGTGGGAAACACCATATATTTT. Its translation is CASSYSVGNTIYF.

A few counts support this clone. The chain is built from TRBV5-1 and TRBJ2-1, with 8 positions matching TRBD2. With 0 bases clipped from V and 9 bases from J, the junction kept 8 bases outside the gene matches. The CDR3 spans 15 residues. Germline values: CDR1 SGHRS, CDR2 YFSETQ. CDR3 sequence reads: CASSLGTSRNGEQFF. CDR3 in DNA: TGCGCCAGCAGCTTGGGGACTAGCAGAAATGGTGAGCAGTTCTTC.

The chain recombines TRBV5-4 with TRBJ1-2; no definite D call. The CDR3 length is 14 residues. CDR1 and CDR2 from the germline V gene are SGHNT and YYREEE (reference sequence). Deletions cut 4 bases from V and 4 bases from J, with 14 bases between. CDR3 in amino acids: CASSPGRSLYGYTF. As DNA, the CDR3 is TGTGCCAGCAGCCCCGGACGGAGCCTCTATGGCTACACCTTC. The full variable domain, completed using reference TRBV5-4 and TRBJ1-2, is ETGVTQSPTHLIKTRGQQVTLRCSSQSGHNTVSWYQQALGQGPQFIFQYYREEENGRGNFPPRFSGLQFPNYSSELNVNALELDDSALYLCASSPGRSLYGYTFGSGTRLTVV.

The chain joins TRBV6-5 to TRBJ2-2; D is undetermined. CDR1 and CDR2 (germline): MNHEY, SVGAGI. This CDR3 comprises 14 residues. Trimming removed 2 bases at V and 14 bases at J, with 18 bases between. CDR3 protein: CASSYPDRGIILFF. The DNA for the CDR3 is TGTGCCAGCAGTTACCCCGATAGAGGAATAATACTGTTTTTT.

CDR3 nucleotides: TGTGCCAGCAGCTCAGGACTAGCGGGAAACGAGCAGTACTTC. Translation: CASSSGLAGNEQYF. The chain links TRBV7-8 to TRBJ2-7; 12 bases agree with TRBD2. Germline CDR1 is SGHVS and CDR2 is FQNEAQ. After removal of 4 bases from V and 5 bases from J, the junction contained 3 bases not matched to a gene. This CDR3 comprises 14 residues.

The V gene is TRBV29-1, the J gene TRBJ2-2; 7 bases fit TRBD2. The trim removed 4 bases at V and 7 bases at J, leaving 12 bases unmatched. The CDR3 runs to 15 residues. CDR1 and CDR2 from the germline V gene are SQVTM and ANQGSEA. The CDR3 is CSVAKPSGYNGELFF. As DNA, the CDR3 is TGCAGCGTTGCAAAACCTAGCGGCTATAACGGGGAGCTGTTTTTT.

This clone was counted a single time. The rearrangement uses TRBV10-2 and TRBJ1-1; the D is unclear. Germline V CDR1 and CDR2: WSHSY, SAAADI. Trimming removed 7 bases from V and 1 base from J, with 10 bases in between. CDR3 length equals 13 residues. In nucleotides, the CDR3 is TGCGCCAGCACCCTCGGAGGGAACACTGAAGCTTTCTTT. Its translation is CASTLGGNTEAFF.

The genes are TRBV9 and TRBJ2-1; 10 bases agree with TRBD2. The CDR3 has 16 residues. Germline assignment: CDR1 SGDLS and CDR2 YYNGEE. With V trimmed by 0 bases and J by 5 bases, 5 bases remained unmatched. This CDR3 reads CASSVVPSGSNNEQFF. The CDR3 nucleotides read TGTGCCAGCAGCGTAGTCCCTAGCGGGAGCAACAATGAGCAGTTCTTC.

The CDR3 region is CASSSQGALFGNSPLHF. The CDR3 bases are TGTGCCAGCAGCTCCCAGGGGGCGCTTTTCGGCAATTCACCCCTCCACTTT. The chain recombines TRBV5-4 with TRBJ1-6; 8 bases match TRBD1. Germline values: CDR1 SGHNT, CDR2 YYREEE (reference sequence). This CDR3 has 17 residues. V shed 3 bases and J 7 bases; nucleotides not matched to a gene: 12.

The chain recombines TRBV27 with TRBJ1-5; D possibly corresponds to TRBD1 (5 bases). V was clipped by 2 bases and J by 6 bases, with 11 bases between them. This CDR3 spans 14 amino acids. Per the germline V gene, CDR1 is MNHEY and CDR2 is SMNVEV (reference sequence). CDR3: CASSLHLGGQPQHF. CDR3 bases: TGTGCCAGCAGTTTACACCTCGGGGGTCAGCCCCAGCATTTT.

This rearrangement joins TRBV21-1 to TRBJ2-3. TRBV21-1 is flagged as a pseudogene. This CDR3 spans 17 amino acids. CDR3: CASNKGSGGLGTDTQYF. As DNA, the CDR3 is TGTGCCAGCAATAAGGGGAGCGGAGGCTTGGGCACAGATACGCAGTATTTT.

J is TRBJ1-1 and V is TRBV11-2; D perhaps matches TRBD1 (5 bases). Germline V gene data show CDR1 as SGHAT and CDR2 as FQNNGV. The CDR3 runs to 13 residues. Trimming pared 3 bases from V and 5 bases from J, leaving 10 bases between. CDR3 region: CASSFTGTTEAFF. The CDR3 DNA follows: TGTGCCAGCAGCTTTACAGGTACTACTGAAGCTTTCTTT.

The rearrangement joins TRBV5-1 to TRBJ2-3, with a tentative D call TRBD2 (5 bases). The CDR3 length is 16 residues. Germline assignment: CDR1 SGHRS and CDR2 YFSETQ. The V end lost 0 bases, the J end lost 0 bases, and 11 bases lay between the germline ends. CDR3 in DNA: TGCGCCAGCAGCTTGGTCGCGGGCCTAAGCACAGATACGCAGTATTTT. It specifies CASSLVAGLSTDTQYF.

V usage is TRBV28 and J usage is TRBJ1-2; tentatively, D is TRBD1 (6 bases). This CDR3 is built from 13 residues. V lost 6 bases, J lost 9 bases, and 17 bases lay in between. Germline V lookup: CDR1 MDHEN, CDR2 SYDVKM. CDR3 bases: TGTGCCAGCAGCCTAGGGGGACACCGCAGCTACACCTTC. Amino acid sequence: CASSLGGHRSYTF.

This chain connects TRBV2 to TRBJ2-1; the D call may be TRBD1 or TRBD2 (6 bases each). There are 14 residues in the CDR3. Per the germline V gene, CDR1 is SNHLY and CDR2 is FYNNEI. The ends were cut back, 5 bases at V and 7 bases at J, with 15 bases in the middle. The CDR3 DNA follows: TGTGCCAGCAGTTTCGGGGGCAGGGCAAATGAGCAGTTCTTC. Amino acids: CASSFGGRANEQFF. Looking up the rest from reference TRBV2 and TRBJ2-1 gives the full variable domain: EPEVTQTPSHQVTQMGQEVILRCVPISNHLYFYWYRQILGQKVEFLVSFYNNEISEKSEIFDDQFSVERPDGSNFTLKIRSTKLEDSAMYFCASSFGGRANEQFFGPGTRLTVL.

The chain is built from TRBV5-1 and TRBJ2-7; 8 nucleotides line up with TRBD1. Germline values: CDR1 SGHRS, CDR2 YFSETQ. V shed 5 bases, J shed 4 bases, and the junction held 8 bases outside the gene matches. This CDR3 region has 14 residues. The CDR3 region has the DNA TGCGCCAGCAGGCCAGGGGGCGCGGGGTACGAGCAGTACTTC. It codes for CASRPGGAGYEQYF.

V is TRBV28 and J is TRBJ1-1; no firm D call. CDR1 MDHEN and CDR2 SYDVKM come from the germline V gene. The CDR3 runs 12 residues. Trimming took 8 bases from V and 4 from J, leaving 11 bases between them. The CDR3 loop is CASAPMGTEAFF. DNA for the CDR3: TGTGCCAGCGCACCCATGGGCACTGAAGCTTTCTTT.

A remark on this clone: The junction shows a germline mismatch at one end, possibly a read error. V and J are TRBV25-1 and TRBJ1-2, with 8 positions matching TRBD1. The CDR3 totals 12 residues. CDR1 is MGHDK and CDR2 is SYGVNS in the germline V gene. The CDR3 loop reads CASSGTGNGYTF. The CDR3 DNA sequence: TGTGCCAGCAGTGGGACAGGGAATGGCTATACCTTC.

The CDR3 sequence: CASSQDWGGQGQNIQYF. CDR3 sequence (DNA): TGTGCCAGCAGCCAAGATTGGGGAGGACAGGGACAAAACATTCAGTACTTC. The chain carries TRBV4-2 and TRBJ2-4; 8 nucleotides align to TRBD1. Germline CDR1 LGHNA, CDR2 YNFKEQ. With 0 bases clipped from V and 5 bases from J, the junction kept 9 bases outside the gene matches. CDR3 length: 17 amino acids.

The CDR3 reads CASSLDRSNGYTF. The CDR3 DNA reads TGTGCCAGCAGCTTGGACAGGTCTAATGGCTACACCTTC. The chain employs TRBV5-4 and TRBJ1-2; possible D gene TRBD1, 5 bases. The V and J ends lost 0 bases and 6 bases respectively, with 9 bases between them. This CDR3 region has 13 residues. In germline, CDR1 is SGHNT, CDR2 YYREEE (reference sequence). The whole variable domain, remainder taken from reference TRBV5-4 and TRBJ1-2, is ETGVTQSPTHLIKTRGQQVTLRCSSQSGHNTVSWYQQALGQGPQFIFQYYREEENGRGNFPPRFSGLQFPNYSSELNVNALELDDSALYLCASSLDRSNGYTFGSGTRLTVV.

The chain links TRBV2 to TRBJ2-7, with 8 positions matching TRBD2. CDR1 and CDR2 from the germline V gene are SNHLY and FYNNEI. V trimming: 1 base; J trimming: 3 bases; junction bases outside the gene matches: 5. This CDR3 contains 15 residues. The CDR3 spells CASSEGTSLYYEQYF. The CDR3 region has the DNA TGTGCCAGCAGTGAAGGGACTAGCCTATACTACGAGCAGTACTTC.

The chain employs TRBV6-5 and TRBJ2-7, with D tentatively TRBD1 or TRBD2 (5 bases each). Trimming stripped 2 bases from V and 5 bases from J, with 13 bases between. The germline CDR1 and CDR2 sequences are MNHEY and SVGAGI. The CDR3 has 14 residues. CDR3: CASSYDGGKDEQYF. The CDR3 nucleotides read TGTGCCAGCAGTTACGATGGGGGAAAGGACGAGCAGTACTTC.